The 26 T cell receptor beta chains presented below share a single source sample, sequenced in a study of T cell repertoires in cytomegalovirus infection. Antigen specificity for these receptors is unknown. TCRdb redid the calling of the reads with MiXCR, one entry per CDR3 protein. The table shows around 570,000 distinct CDR3 sequences, with just under 40% occurring only once. The material sequenced was cultured PBMCs, taken from culture after CMV antigen stimulation. The receptors originated from a human donor in good health (CMV status not recorded). Some clones in this sample may be carry-over from other donors' samples.

The chain employs TRBV7-2 and TRBJ2-3, with 7 bases identical to TRBD1. The CDR3 is 16 amino acids. Trimming cost V 1 base and J 8 bases; bases outside gene matches: 12. CDR1 and CDR2 (germline): SGHTA, FQGNSA. CDR3 coding DNA: TGTGCCAGCAGCTTAGGGGGACAGCGGTCGGGTCTTACGCAGTATTTT. Translation gives CASSLGGQRSGLTQYF.

This clonotype has more than one count but fewer than ten. This sequence joins TRBV7-8 and TRBJ2-5, with a weak D call TRBD2 (5 bases). CDR1 SGHVS and CDR2 FQNEAQ come from the germline V gene. Trimming took off 1 base at V and 4 bases at J, with 13 bases between the two ends. The CDR3 consists of 15 residues. The CDR3 spells CASSLGVLAGETQYF. CDR3 DNA: TGTGCCAGCAGCTTAGGGGTCCTAGCTGGAGAGACCCAGTACTTC.

This clonotype was observed a handful of times. Germline and junction disagree at one end, which may indicate a read error. The J gene is TRBJ2-1, the V gene TRBV6-6; 7 nucleotides agree with TRBD1. The germline CDR1 and CDR2 sequences are MNHNY and SVGAGI (reference sequence). CDR3 size: 13 residues. CDR3 nucleotides: TGTGCCAGCAGTTACTCAGACCCGGACAGGCTTCACTTC. It codes for CASSYSDPDRLHF.

The sample holds many counts of this clonotype. V and J are TRBV7-2 and TRBJ1-2, with 7 bases fitting TRBD1. V trimming: 5 bases; J trimming: 6 bases; junction bases outside the gene matches: 9. Germline assignment: CDR1 SGHTA and CDR2 FQGNSA. The CDR3 totals 14 residues. This CDR3 is CASSTRQGLDGYTF. DNA of the CDR3: TGTGCCAGCAGCACACGACAGGGATTGGATGGCTACACCTTC. Supplemented by reference TRBV7-2 and TRBJ1-2, the full variable domain reads GAGVSQSPSNKVTEKGKDVELRCDPISGHTALYWYRQSLGQGLEFLIYFQGNSAPDKSGLPSDRFSAERTGGSVSTLTIQRTQQEDSAVYLCASSTRQGLDGYTFGSGTRLTVV.

V usage is TRBV5-1 and J usage is TRBJ2-7; 10 nucleotides align to TRBD1. Germline V gene lookup returns CDR1 SGHRS and CDR2 YFSETQ. The CDR3 extends over 13 amino acids. V lost 5 bases and J lost 7; bases outside the gene matches: 6. CDR3 loop: CASRRQGALEQYF. The CDR3 bases are TGCGCCAGCAGGAGACAGGGGGCGTTAGAGCAGTACTTC.

This clonotype was seen only a few times. The chain combines TRBV7-9 with TRBJ1-6, with D tentatively TRBD1 (5 bases). CDR1 SEHNR and CDR2 FQNEAQ come from the germline V gene (reference sequence). There are 14 residues in the CDR3. The V and J ends lost 5 bases and 7 bases respectively, with 12 bases between them. This chain's CDR3 is CASSPSGGNSPLHF. CDR3 bases: TGTGCCAGCAGCCCTAGCGGGGGGAATTCACCCCTCCACTTT.

The chain carries TRBV6-1 and TRBJ1-5; 10 bases agree with TRBD1. From germline, CDR1 is MNHNS and CDR2 SASEGT. This CDR3 is built from 16 residues. J lost 5 bases, V lost 5 bases, and 9 bases had no gene match. CDR3 loop: CASSSGQGMWDQPQHF. Here the CDR3 DNA reads TGTGCCAGCAGTTCGGGACAGGGGATGTGGGATCAGCCCCAGCATTTT.

This chain connects TRBV7-4 to TRBJ1-6; 8 bases are shared with TRBD1. The J segment lost 9 bases and the V segment lost 5 bases, leaving 6 bases of the junction unmatched. There are 14 residues in the CDR3. The germline gives CDR1 SGHVT, CDR2 SQSDAQ. The CDR3 coding sequence is TGTGCCAGCAGCGAGGACAGGGTTGCTTCACCCCTCCACTTT. Amino acid sequence: CASSEDRVASPLHF. The whole variable domain, remainder taken from reference TRBV7-4 and TRBJ1-6, is GAGVSQSPRYKVAKRGRDVALRCDSISGHVTLYWYRQTLGQGSEVLTYSQSDAQRDKSGRPSGRFSAERPERSVSTLKIQRTEQGDSAVYLCASSEDRVASPLHFGNGTRLTVT.

The chain links TRBV28 to TRBJ2-4, with a possible D match to TRBD2 (6 bases). CDR3 length: 13 amino acids. V was pared by 6 bases and J by 5 bases, with 11 bases between. Germline values: CDR1 MDHEN, CDR2 SYDVKM. This CDR3 is CASSPQRENIQYF. The DNA for the CDR3 is TGTGCCAGCAGCCCCCAGCGGGAAAACATTCAGTACTTC. The complete variable domain, with remaining parts taken from reference TRBV28 and TRBJ2-4, reads DVKVTQSSRYLVKRTGEKVFLECVQDMDHENMFWYRQDPGLGLRLIYFSYDVKMKEKGDIPEGYSVSREKKERFSLILESASTNQTSMYLCASSPQRENIQYFGAGTRLSVL.

This clonotype was observed a few times. The chain carries TRBV7-9 and TRBJ2-7; 8 positions match TRBD1. The CDR3 totals 14 residues. J was trimmed by 6 bases and V by 6 bases; bases with no gene match: 10. Per germline, CDR1 SEHNR and CDR2 FQNEAQ (reference sequence). In DNA, the CDR3 is TGTGCCAGCAGATCGGGACAGGATGGGGCCGAGCAGTACTTC. Protein: CASRSGQDGAEQYF.

The CDR3 sequence: CASSSPEGNSPLHF. In DNA, the CDR3 is TGTGCCAGCAGTTCTCCGGAAGGGAATTCACCCCTCCACTTT. This chain connects TRBV12-3 or TRBV12-4 to TRBJ1-6; D remains ambiguous. V dropped 4 bases and J dropped 7 bases, with 11 bases sitting between them. This CDR3 region has 14 residues.

This clonotype was seen just once. Written as DNA, the CDR3 is TGTGGCTCTAGCGACAGTCTTGGTGGCTACACCTTC. It translates to CGSSDSLGGYTF. This rearrangement joins TRBV15 to TRBJ1-2; possible D gene TRBD1, 5 bases. The CDR3 is 12 residues long. Germline V gene sequence: CDR1 LNHNV, CDR2 YYDKDF (reference sequence).

The chain is built from TRBV25-1 and TRBJ1-1, with D maybe TRBD1 (5 bases). Germline CDR1 and CDR2: MGHDK and SYGVNS. The CDR3 extends over 14 amino acids. V lost 5 bases and J lost 4, with 14 bases in between. DNA of the CDR3: TGTGCCAGCAGTCTGGGGCCAAGGGGCACTGAAGCTTTCTTT. This encodes CASSLGPRGTEAFF.

The chain couples TRBV6-2 or TRBV6-3 to TRBJ2-6; 8 bases map to TRBD1. Per germline, CDR1 MNHEY and CDR2 SVGEGT. J was trimmed by 0 bases and V by 7 bases; bases with no gene match: 14. This CDR3 comprises 19 residues. CDR3 in amino acids: CASKRLPGQANSGANVLTF. For the CDR3, the DNA is TGTGCCAGCAAGCGACTCCCGGGACAGGCTAACTCTGGGGCCAACGTCCTGACTTTC.

The V and J genes are TRBV15 and TRBJ2-3; D unclear. The CDR3 consists of 14 residues. The V and J ends lost 1 base and 7 bases respectively, with 12 bases between them. Germline V CDR1 and CDR2: LNHNV, YYDKDF (reference sequence). CDR3 residues: CATSRAPVGNTQYF. CDR3 DNA: TGTGCCACCAGCAGAGCGCCTGTAGGAAATACGCAGTATTTT.

CDR3 amino acids: CSARRLPPDTQYF. Here the CDR3 DNA reads TGCAGTGCTAGAAGGTTACCCCCAGATACGCAGTATTTT. The chain is built from TRBV20-1 and TRBJ2-3, with no clear D. Germline V gene lookup returns CDR1 DFQATT and CDR2 SNEGSKA (reference sequence). The ends were cut back, 2 bases at V and 4 bases at J, with 10 bases in the middle. The length of the CDR3 is 13 residues.

This clonotype occurred many times. The rearrangement links TRBV7-2 to TRBJ2-5; the D is unclear. V dropped 5 bases and J dropped 1 base, with 11 bases sitting between them. This CDR3 is 14 amino acids long. The germline V gene encodes CDR1 SGHTA and CDR2 FQGNSA. The CDR3 here is CASSQPSAQETQYF. For the CDR3, the DNA is TGTGCCAGCAGCCAACCCTCGGCCCAAGAGACCCAGTACTTC.

The chain combines TRBV6-2 or TRBV6-3 with TRBJ2-2, with D unresolved. The length of the CDR3 is 14 residues. Between the trimmed V and J ends, which lost 0 bases and 5 bases, there was a span of 7 bases. Germline lookup yields CDR1 MNHEY and CDR2 SVGEGT. The CDR3 nucleotides read TGTGCCAGCAGTTACTCGACGAGAACCGGGGAGCTGTTTTTT. As protein: CASSYSTRTGELFF.

This clonotype was detected only once. The chain joins TRBV5-5 to TRBJ1-2; tentatively, D is TRBD1 (6 bases). The germline V gene encodes CDR1 SGHKS and CDR2 YYEKEE (reference sequence). The V gene lost 3 bases and the J gene lost 0 bases, with 18 bases spanning the gap. The CDR3 loop spans 17 amino acids. The CDR3 nucleotides are TGTGCCAGCAGCTCCCTTTGGGGGGCCACTTCTAACTATGGCTACACCTTC. Its translation is CASSSLWGATSNYGYTF. Drawing the rest from reference TRBV5-5 and TRBJ1-2, the complete variable domain is DAGVTQSPTHLIKTRGQQVTLRCSPISGHKSVSWYQQVLGQGPQFIFQYYEKEERGRGNFPDRFSARQFPNYSSELNVNALLLGDSALYLCASSSLWGATSNYGYTFGSGTRLTVV.

A few counts support this clonotype. This chain uses TRBV7-9 with TRBJ1-1; D not certain. V dropped 3 bases and J dropped 10 bases, with 15 bases sitting between them. The CDR3 contains 13 residues. CDR1 SEHNR and CDR2 FQNEAQ come from the germline V gene (reference sequence). CDR3 DNA sequence: TGTGCCAGCAGCTTGACGTACAGTCACGGAGCTTTCTTT. This gives the protein CASSLTYSHGAFF.

This clonotype appeared many times. The chain employs TRBV7-2 and TRBJ1-2; D gene unclear. Germline CDR1 reads SGHTA; CDR2 reads FQGNSA. The V end lost 0 bases, the J end lost 0 bases, and 11 bases lay between the germline ends. This CDR3 region has 16 residues. CDR3 nucleotides: TGTGCCAGCAGCTTAGCGAGGAGTTCCTCTAACTATGGCTACACCTTC. Its translation: CASSLARSSSNYGYTF.

The sample holds a few counts of this clonotype. The chain carries TRBV10-3 and TRBJ2-3, with 7 bases that match TRBD1. CDR1 and CDR2 from the germline V gene are ENHRY and SYGVKD. This CDR3 is 14 amino acids long. Trimming at V came to 11 bases and at J to 6 bases, leaving 14 bases not matched to a gene. DNA of the CDR3: TGTGCCGCGCGACAGGGTGCCGGTTTCGATACGCAGTATTTT. Translating gives CAARQGAGFDTQYF.

In this sample, this clonotype turned up a few times. Written as DNA, the CDR3 is TGTGCCAGCAGTGAAGCGTGGAGGAATAATGAAAAACTGTTTTTT. Protein product: CASSEAWRNNEKLFF. This chain uses TRBV6-1 with TRBJ1-4; no clear D gene. CDR1 is MNHNS and CDR2 is SASEGT in the germline V gene. V was pared by 0 bases and J by 4 bases, with 9 bases between. This CDR3 is built from 15 residues.

This chain connects TRBV4-2 to TRBJ1-3; D is uncertain. Looked up from germline, CDR1 is LGHNA and CDR2 is YNFKEQ. With 0 bases removed from V and 4 bases from J, the gap between germline ends came to 13 bases. The CDR3 loop spans 16 amino acids. For the CDR3, the DNA is TGTGCCAGCAGCCAAGATTGGAGGGAGCCCGGAAACACCATATATTTT. This codes for CASSQDWREPGNTIYF.

This clonotype showed up just once. CDR3 residues: CSAPLAGGRKLETQYF. CDR3 bases: TGCAGTGCGCCACTAGCGGGAGGACGGAAATTGGAGACCCAGTACTTC. The V and J genes are TRBV20-1 and TRBJ2-5, with 12 nucleotides matching TRBD2. Germline V gives CDR1 DFQATT, CDR2 SNEGSKA (reference sequence). The CDR3 consists of 16 residues. Trimming removed 6 bases from V and 5 bases from J; junction bases left unmatched: 13.

Ten or more counts support this clonotype. The V call is TRBV7-2, the J call TRBJ1-4; 9 bases map to TRBD1. Germline CDR1 is SGHTA and CDR2 is FQGNSA. The CDR3 is 15 amino acids. Losses at the gene ends were 5 bases for V and 8 bases for J; bases not matched to a gene: 9. This CDR3 is CASSATGQGREKLFF. CDR3 in DNA: TGTGCCAGCAGCGCCACGGGACAGGGTCGGGAAAAACTGTTTTTT. Combining the CDR3 with reference TRBV7-2 and TRBJ1-4 gives the whole variable domain GAGVSQSPSNKVTEKGKDVELRCDPISGHTALYWYRQSLGQGLEFLIYFQGNSAPDKSGLPSDRFSAERTGGSVSTLTIQRTQQEDSAVYLCASSATGQGREKLFFGSGTQLSVL.